Sequencing of this T cell receptor beta chain was carried out in a study of cytomegalovirus exposure and HLA in healthy donors. The primer mix had 60 Vbeta and 13 Jbeta primers. Sequenced by immunoSEQ multiplex PCR; TCRdb stores in-frame clones only, minus some. The sample holds 150,000 to 200,000 clones; about 80% are singletons and the top ten take 1%. Points from the study as a whole: Donors were assumed by presence/absence analyses to have roughly uniform sequencing depth.

A word on this clone: Its target is unknown.

CDR3 length: 16 amino acids. Germline CDR1 and CDR2: SGHRS and YFSETQ. The trim removed 4 bases at V and 0 bases at J, leaving 6 bases unmatched. The receptor's source is a woman in her 50s in good health and CMV-seropositive. The chain combines TRBV5-1 with TRBJ1-4; 7 bases are a match to TRBD1. The sequenced material came from PBMCs. The CDR3 loop is CASSGGTDATNEKLFF. In DNA form, the CDR3 reads TGCGCCAGCAGCGGGGGGACAGACGCAACTAATGAAAAACTGTTTTTT.